Here is one TCR beta chain with its context. The V end was cut by 1 base, the J end by 3 bases, with 7 bases between. The length of the CDR3 is 15 residues. Germline lookup yields CDR1 MNHNS and CDR2 SASEGT. This sample is drawn from a study of blood T cell repertoires in COVID-19. About the research overall: PBMCs, B-cell-depleted T cells, or T cells provided the cDNA or gDNA that made up the material.

Produced via immunoSEQ multiplex PCR; TCRdb's table is partial and in-frame only. In the table there are fewer than 40,000 clones, approximately 89% of which are singletons. This clonotype was obtained from a man aged 60-69 years with active COVID-19. This sequence joins TRBV6-1 and TRBJ1-6; the D gene is possibly TRBD1 (6 bases). Sequencing input: peripheral blood. The CDR3 protein is CASSEGRGYNSPLHF. In DNA, the CDR3 is TGTGCCAGCAGTGAAGGCAGGGGCTATAATTCACCCCTCCACTTT.